Below are 5 T cell receptor beta chains sequenced from a single sample in a study of glioma-infiltrating T cells. Amplification of TCR alpha and beta CDR3 regions from RNA used iRepertoire nested multiplex PCR. TCRdb re-called the multiplex PCR reads with MiXCR, one entry per CDR3 protein. The data hold fewer than 200,000 distinct CDR3 sequences, with approximately 30% observed a single time. The sample consisted of glioma tissue, nonneoplastic brain tissue, or PBMCs (not recorded which). The source of these receptors is a human donor with low-grade glioma or glioblastoma, undergoing nonglioma brain surgery, or in good health (not recorded which).

The table lists this clonotype with many counts. The rearrangement joins TRBV6-2 or TRBV6-3 to TRBJ1-1; 9 positions match TRBD1. From germline, CDR1 is MNHEY and CDR2 SVGEGT. The J segment lost 1 base and the V segment lost 2 bases, leaving 11 bases of the junction unmatched. The CDR3 covers 18 residues. Here the CDR3 reads CASSYPRTGAVSNTEAFF. In DNA, the CDR3 is TGTGCCAGCAGTTACCCCCGGACAGGGGCGGTATCGAACACTGAAGCTTTCTTT.

The table lists this clonotype with many counts. The chain couples TRBV7-3 to TRBJ2-1; 12 bases fit TRBD2. Trimming took 5 bases from V and 6 from J; bases not matched to a gene: 5. This CDR3 spans 15 amino acids. CDR1 and CDR2 (germline): SGHTA, FQGTGA. The CDR3 loop reads CASSLGLAGSNEQFF. The CDR3 DNA is TGTGCCAGCAGCCTCGGACTAGCGGGGAGCAATGAGCAGTTCTTC.

As for this clonotype: Mismatch with germline at one junction end may stem from a read error. The V call is TRBV19, the J call TRBJ2-7; D is tentatively TRBD1 or TRBD2 (5 bases each). The CDR3 length is 13 residues. In germline, CDR1 is LNHDA, CDR2 SQIVND (reference sequence). CDR3 DNA sequence: TGTGCCAGTAGTCGGGACCCCCGCTACGATCAGTACTTC. Translated: CASSRDPRYDQYF.

V and J are TRBV12-3 or TRBV12-4 and TRBJ2-3, with unresolved D. V was trimmed by 5 bases and J by 3 bases, leaving 18 bases between them. The CDR3 is made up of 16 amino acids. The CDR3 DNA is TGTGCCAGCAGTCTTCTAACCAGCTTCGTGACAGATACGCAGTATTTT. It specifies CASSLLTSFVTDTQYF.

This clonotype was seen at least ten times. The gene calls are TRBV10-3 and TRBJ1-1; a possible D gene is TRBD1 (5 bases). CDR1 and CDR2 (germline): ENHRY, SYGVKD. CDR3 length: 15 residues. Trimming took 2 bases from V and 5 from J, leaving 15 bases between them. The CDR3 nucleotides are TGTGCCATCAGTGAGGGGGGGTCGTTAGGAACTGAAGCTTTCTTT. Translating it yields CAISEGGSLGTEAFF.